This record concerns one T cell receptor (beta chain) sequence. The multiple sclerosis controls consisted of treatment-naive patients with relapsing-remitting disease, either stable or active. The CDR3 is made up of 12 amino acids. The V end lost 4 bases, the J end lost 3 bases, and 7 bases lay between the germline ends. Germline values: CDR1 MNHEY, CDR2 SVGEGT. This specimen belongs to a study of CD8 T cells in Susac syndrome. An amount of RNA that ranged from roughly 0.5 to 1 ug was reverse transcribed with random hexamers. TCRdb analysed the immunoSEQ multiplex PCR reads with MiXCR anew, one entry per CDR3 protein. The profile shows roughly 200,000 distinct CDR3 sequences, approximately 95% of them singletons.

The sample consisted of CD4+ T cells from PBMCs. The chain recombines TRBV6-2 or TRBV6-3 with TRBJ2-7; no reliable D call. This TCR was recovered from a human donor with multiple sclerosis. The CDR3 is CASSSGVYEQYF. CDR3 coding DNA: TGTGCCAGCAGTTCTGGTGTCTACGAGCAGTACTTC.